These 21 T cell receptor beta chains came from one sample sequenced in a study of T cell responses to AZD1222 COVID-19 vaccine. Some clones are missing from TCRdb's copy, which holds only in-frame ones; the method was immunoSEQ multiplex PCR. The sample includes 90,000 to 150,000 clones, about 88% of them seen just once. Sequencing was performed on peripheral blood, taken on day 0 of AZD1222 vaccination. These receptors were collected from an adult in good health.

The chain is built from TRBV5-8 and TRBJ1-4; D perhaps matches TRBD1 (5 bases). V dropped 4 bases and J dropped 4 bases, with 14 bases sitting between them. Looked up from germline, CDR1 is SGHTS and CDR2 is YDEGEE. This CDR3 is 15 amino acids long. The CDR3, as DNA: TGTGCCAGCAGCCTCCTGGGGACGGGTAATGAAAAACTGTTTTTT. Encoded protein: CASSLLGTGNEKLFF. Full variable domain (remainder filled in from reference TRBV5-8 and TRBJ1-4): EAGVTQSPTHLIKTRGQQATLRCSPISGHTSVYWYQQALGLGLQFLLWYDEGEERNRGNFPPRFSGRQFPNYSSELNVNALELEDSALYLCASSLLGTGNEKLFFGSGTQLSVL.

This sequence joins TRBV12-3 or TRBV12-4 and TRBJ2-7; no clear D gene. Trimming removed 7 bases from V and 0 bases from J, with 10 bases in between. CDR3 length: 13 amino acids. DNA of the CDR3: TGTGCCAGCACCGAGACAAACTCCTACGAGCAGTACTTC. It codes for CASTETNSYEQYF.

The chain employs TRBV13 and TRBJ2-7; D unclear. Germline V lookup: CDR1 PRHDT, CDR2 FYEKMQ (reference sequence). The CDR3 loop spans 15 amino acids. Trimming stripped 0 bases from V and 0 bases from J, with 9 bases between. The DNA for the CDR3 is TGTGCCAGCAGCTTAGGTAGCATTAACTCCTACGAGCAGTACTTC. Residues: CASSLGSINSYEQYF.

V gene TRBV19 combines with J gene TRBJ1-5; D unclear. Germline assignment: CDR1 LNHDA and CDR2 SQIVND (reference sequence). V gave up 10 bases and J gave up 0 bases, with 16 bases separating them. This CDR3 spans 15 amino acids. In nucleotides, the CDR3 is TGTGCCACCACCAGCCATTTAAATAGCAATCAGCCCCAGCATTTT. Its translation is CATTSHLNSNQPQHF. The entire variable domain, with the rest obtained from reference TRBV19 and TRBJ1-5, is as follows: DGGITQSPKYLFRKEGQNVTLSCEQNLNHDAMYWYRQDPGQGLRLIYYSQIVNDFQKGDIAEGYSVSREKKESFPLTVTSAQKNPTAFYLCATTSHLNSNQPQHFGDGTRLSIL.

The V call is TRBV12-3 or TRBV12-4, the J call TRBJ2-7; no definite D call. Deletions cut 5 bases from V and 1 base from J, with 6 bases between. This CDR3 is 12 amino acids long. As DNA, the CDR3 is TGTGCCAGCAGTAGGAGATCCTACGAGCAGTACTTC. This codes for CASSRRSYEQYF.

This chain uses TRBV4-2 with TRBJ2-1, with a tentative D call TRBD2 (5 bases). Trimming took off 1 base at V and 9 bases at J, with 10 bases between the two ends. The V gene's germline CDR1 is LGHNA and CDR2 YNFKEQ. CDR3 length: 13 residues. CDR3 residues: CASSQVAAGEQFF. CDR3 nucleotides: TGTGCCAGCAGCCAAGTCGCGGCGGGTGAGCAGTTCTTC.

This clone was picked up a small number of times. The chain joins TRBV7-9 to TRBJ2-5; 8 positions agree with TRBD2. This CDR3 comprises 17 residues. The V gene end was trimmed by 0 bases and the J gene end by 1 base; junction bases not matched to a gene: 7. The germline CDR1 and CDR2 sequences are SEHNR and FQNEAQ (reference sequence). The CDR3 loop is CASSLALAGSLQETQYF. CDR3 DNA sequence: TGTGCCAGCAGCTTAGCCCTAGCGGGCTCCCTCCAAGAGACCCAGTACTTC. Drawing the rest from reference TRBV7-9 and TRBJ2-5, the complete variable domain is DTGVSQNPRHKITKRGQNVTFRCDPISEHNRLYWYRQTLGQGPEFLTYFQNEAQLEKSRLLSDRFSAERPKGSFSTLEIQRTEQGDSAMYLCASSLALAGSLQETQYFGPGTRLLVL.

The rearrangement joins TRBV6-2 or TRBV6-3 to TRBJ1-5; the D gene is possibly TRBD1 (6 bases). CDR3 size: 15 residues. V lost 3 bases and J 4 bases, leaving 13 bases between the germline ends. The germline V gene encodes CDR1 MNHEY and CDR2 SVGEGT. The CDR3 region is CASSYAGTTNQPQHF. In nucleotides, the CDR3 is TGTGCCAGCAGTTATGCCGGGACAACTAATCAGCCCCAGCATTTT.

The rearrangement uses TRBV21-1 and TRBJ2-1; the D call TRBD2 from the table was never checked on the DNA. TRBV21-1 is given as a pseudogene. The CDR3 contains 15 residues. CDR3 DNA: TGTGCCAGCAGCAAAGTTAGCGGGGGGGACGATGAGCAGTTCTTC. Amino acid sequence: CASSKVSGGDDEQFF.

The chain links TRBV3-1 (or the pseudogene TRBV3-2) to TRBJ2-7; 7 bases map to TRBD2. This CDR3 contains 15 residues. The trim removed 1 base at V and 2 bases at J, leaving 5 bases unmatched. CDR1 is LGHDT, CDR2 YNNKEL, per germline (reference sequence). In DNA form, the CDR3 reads TGTGCCAGCAGCCAAGGTAGCGGGCGGACCTACGAGCAGTACTTC. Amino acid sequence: CASSQGSGRTYEQYF.

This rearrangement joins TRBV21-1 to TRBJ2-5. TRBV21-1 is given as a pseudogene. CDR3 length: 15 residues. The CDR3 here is CASSGGAGGPETQYF. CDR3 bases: TGTGCCAGCTCCGGGGGGGCAGGGGGCCCGGAGACCCAGTACTTC.

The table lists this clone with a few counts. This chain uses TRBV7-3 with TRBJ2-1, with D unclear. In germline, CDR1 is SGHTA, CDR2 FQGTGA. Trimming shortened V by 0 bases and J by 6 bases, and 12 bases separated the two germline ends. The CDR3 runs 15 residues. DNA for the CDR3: TGTGCCAGCAGCTTAACCTCGGGTAGCTCCAATGAGCAGTTCTTC. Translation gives CASSLTSGSSNEQFF. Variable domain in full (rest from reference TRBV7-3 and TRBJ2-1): GAGVSQTPSNKVTEKGKYVELRCDPISGHTALYWYRQSLGQGPEFLIYFQGTGAADDSGLPNDRFFAVRPEGSVSTLKIQRTERGDSAVYLCASSLTSGSSNEQFFGPGTRLTVL.

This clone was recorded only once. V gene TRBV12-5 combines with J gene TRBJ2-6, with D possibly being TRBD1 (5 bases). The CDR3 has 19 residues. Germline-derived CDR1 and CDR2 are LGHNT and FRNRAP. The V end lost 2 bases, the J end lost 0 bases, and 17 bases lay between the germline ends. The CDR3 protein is CASGLKGAGPFSGANVLTF. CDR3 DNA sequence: TGTGCTAGTGGTTTGAAAGGGGCAGGACCCTTCTCTGGGGCCAACGTCCTGACTTTC.

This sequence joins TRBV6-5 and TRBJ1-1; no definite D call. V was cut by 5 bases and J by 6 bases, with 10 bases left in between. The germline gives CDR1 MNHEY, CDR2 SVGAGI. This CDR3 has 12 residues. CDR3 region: CASSNLVAEAFF. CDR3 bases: TGTGCCAGCAGTAACTTGGTCGCTGAAGCTTTCTTT.

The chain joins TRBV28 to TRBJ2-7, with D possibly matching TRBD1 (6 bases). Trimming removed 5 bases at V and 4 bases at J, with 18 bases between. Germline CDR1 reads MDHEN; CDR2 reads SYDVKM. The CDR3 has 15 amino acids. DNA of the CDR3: TGTGCCAGCAGTCCTCCCACAGGGTACGGATACGAGCAGTACTTC. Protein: CASSPPTGYGYEQYF.

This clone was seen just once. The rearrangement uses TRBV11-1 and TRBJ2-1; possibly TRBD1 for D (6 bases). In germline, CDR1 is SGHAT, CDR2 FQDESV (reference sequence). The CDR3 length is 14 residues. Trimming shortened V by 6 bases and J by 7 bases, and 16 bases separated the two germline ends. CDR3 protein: CASSSSQGGNEQFF. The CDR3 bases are TGTGCCAGCAGTTCATCACAGGGTGGGAATGAGCAGTTCTTC.

CDR3 sequence (DNA): TGCAGTGCTGGTGGGACAGGACTCTCCTACGAGCAGTACTTC. This encodes CSAGGTGLSYEQYF. The genes are TRBV20-1 and TRBJ2-7, with TRBD1 matching 8 bases. The CDR3 contains 14 residues. The germline V gene has CDR1 DFQATT and CDR2 SNEGSKA (reference sequence). The ends lost 5 bases at V and 0 bases at J; junction bases unmatched: 6.

The DNA for the CDR3 is TGTGCCAGGGCCCGGGTAACGAACACTGAAGCTTTCTTT. Encoded protein: CARARVTNTEAFF. The chain recombines TRBV2 with TRBJ1-1; D is uncertain. The CDR3 consists of 13 residues. Germline CDR1 SNHLY, CDR2 FYNNEI. Deletions cut 9 bases from V and 1 base from J, with 12 bases between. The full variable domain, its missing parts supplied by reference TRBV2 and TRBJ1-1, is EPEVTQTPSHQVTQMGQEVILRCVPISNHLYFYWYRQILGQKVEFLVSFYNNEISEKSEIFDDQFSVERPDGSNFTLKIRSTKLEDSAMYFCARARVTNTEAFFGQGTRLTVV.

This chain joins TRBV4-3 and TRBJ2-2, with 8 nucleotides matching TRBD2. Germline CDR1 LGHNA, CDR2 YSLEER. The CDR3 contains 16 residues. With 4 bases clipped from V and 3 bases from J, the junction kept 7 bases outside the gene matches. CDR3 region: CASSPLAGGYTGELFF. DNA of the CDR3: TGCGCCAGCAGCCCCCTGGCGGGAGGTTACACCGGGGAGCTGTTTTTT.

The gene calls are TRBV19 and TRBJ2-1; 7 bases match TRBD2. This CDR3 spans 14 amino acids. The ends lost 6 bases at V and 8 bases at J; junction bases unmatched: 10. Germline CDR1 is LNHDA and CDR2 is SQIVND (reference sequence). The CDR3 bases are TGTGCCAGTAGGGGAGGGAACCCTTTCCATGAGCAGTTCTTC. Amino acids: CASRGGNPFHEQFF.

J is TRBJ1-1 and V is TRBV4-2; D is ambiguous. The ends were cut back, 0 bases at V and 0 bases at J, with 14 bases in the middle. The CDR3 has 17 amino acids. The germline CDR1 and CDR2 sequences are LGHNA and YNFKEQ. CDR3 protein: CASSQDGYGDMNTEAFF. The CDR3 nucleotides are TGTGCCAGCAGCCAAGATGGGTACGGAGACATGAACACTGAAGCTTTCTTT.